The following is a T cell receptor (beta chain) sequence with its context. The data derive from a study of CD8+ T cells in alopecia areata. Trimming took off 4 bases at V and 1 base at J, with 14 bases between the two ends. This CDR3 is 15 amino acids long. Germline V lookup: CDR1 LNHDA, CDR2 SQIVND (reference sequence). Reverse transcribed after extraction, RNA yielded cDNA as the sequencing template. Data came from immunoSEQ multiplex PCR; TCRdb stores just in-frame clones and leaves some out. The sample yields hundreds of thousands of clones, about two thirds seen once. Sequencing was performed on CD4+ T cells sorted from blood, taken at week 0. This clonotype originated in a human donor with alopecia areata. The chain recombines TRBV19 with TRBJ2-7, with D hard to call. CDR3 loop: CASSRRTDHSYEQYF. DNA of the CDR3: TGTGCCAGTAGTAGGAGAACGGACCATTCCTACGAGCAGTACTTC.